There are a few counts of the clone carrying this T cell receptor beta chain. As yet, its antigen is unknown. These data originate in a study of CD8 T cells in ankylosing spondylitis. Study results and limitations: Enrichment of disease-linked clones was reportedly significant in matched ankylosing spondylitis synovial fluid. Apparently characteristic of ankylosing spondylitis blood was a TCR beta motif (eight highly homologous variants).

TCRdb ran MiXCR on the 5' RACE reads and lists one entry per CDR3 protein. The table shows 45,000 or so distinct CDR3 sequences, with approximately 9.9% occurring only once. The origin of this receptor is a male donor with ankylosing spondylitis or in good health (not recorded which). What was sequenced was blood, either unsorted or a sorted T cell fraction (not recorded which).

The CDR3 reads CASSFGGGAKDTQYF. The CDR3 coding sequence is TGTGCCAGCAGTTTTGGCGGGGGGGCAAAAGATACGCAGTATTTT. This chain uses TRBV5-4 with TRBJ2-3, with 9 bases lining up with TRBD2. The J segment lost 5 bases and the V segment lost 5 bases, leaving 9 bases of the junction unmatched. Germline-derived CDR1 and CDR2 are SGHNT and YYREEE (reference sequence). The CDR3 totals 15 residues.